These 17 T cell receptor beta chains were sequenced from one sample in a study of shared clonotypes between healthy human individuals. Libraries were prepared by immunoSEQ multiplex PCR; TCRdb keeps only in-frame clonotypes and omits some of them. The sample contains around 2.1 million clones, about 92% of which appear only once. Naive-designated CD8 cells lacked CD45RO, were positively enriched for CCR7, and omitted terminally differentiated effector memory CD45RA+ cells. Sequencing was carried out using naive CD8+ T cells from PBMCs. The receptors come from a man between 18 and 35 years old in good health. Some clones in this sample may be carry-over from other donors' samples.

V usage is TRBV29-1 and J usage is TRBJ2-1, with unresolved D. In germline, CDR1 is SQVTM, CDR2 ANQGSEA. The CDR3 spans 12 residues. V was cut by 7 bases and J by 3 bases, with 10 bases left in between. CDR3 nucleotides: TGCAGCGCTGAGGCTCTCTACAATGAGCAGTTCTTC. Its protein product is CSAEALYNEQFF.

This chain uses TRBV6-6 with TRBJ2-3; 7 nucleotides align to TRBD1. In germline, CDR1 is MNHNY, CDR2 SVGAGI (reference sequence). J was trimmed by 9 bases and V by 6 bases; bases with no gene match: 18. The CDR3 has 16 amino acids. This CDR3 reads CASRYTPEQGIQTQYF. The CDR3 coding sequence is TGTGCCAGCAGGTACACTCCGGAACAGGGGATCCAGACGCAGTATTTT.

The chain has TRBV27 and TRBJ2-3, with 8 bases identical to TRBD2. Germline CDR1 is MNHEY and CDR2 is SMNVEV (reference sequence). The CDR3 runs 17 residues. Trimming took 2 bases from V and 4 from J; bases not matched to a gene: 11. CDR3 DNA sequence: TGTGCCAGCAGTTTAGGGGCGGGTAGCGGGATATCAGATACGCAGTATTTT. Protein sequence: CASSLGAGSGISDTQYF.

The rearrangement uses TRBV6-5 and TRBJ2-1; D unclear. The germline V and J ends were trimmed by 6 bases and 8 bases, with 8 bases remaining between them. This CDR3 comprises 11 residues. Germline V gene sequence: CDR1 MNHEY, CDR2 SVGAGI. CDR3 protein: CASRHLYEQFF. In DNA, the CDR3 is TGTGCCAGCAGACACTTATATGAGCAGTTCTTC.

The V and J genes are TRBV7-8 and TRBJ2-1; TRBD2 matches at 10 bases. V shed 5 bases and J 9 bases; nucleotides not matched to a gene: 13. The CDR3 has 16 amino acids. Germline CDR1 reads SGHVS; CDR2 reads FQNEAQ. The CDR3 loop reads CASSPQPGLAGAEQFF. CDR3 sequence (DNA): TGTGCCAGCAGCCCCCAACCCGGGCTAGCGGGAGCTGAGCAGTTCTTC.

The chain has TRBV7-9 and TRBJ2-7; 11 nucleotides align to TRBD2. There are 15 residues in the CDR3. V shed 3 bases, J shed 3 bases, and the junction held 4 bases outside the gene matches. Germline CDR1 and CDR2: SEHNR and FQNEAQ (reference sequence). CDR3 loop: CASSLELAGVYEQYF. CDR3 nucleotide sequence: TGTGCCAGCAGCTTGGAACTAGCGGGAGTCTACGAGCAGTACTTC. Variable domain in full (rest from reference TRBV7-9 and TRBJ2-7): DTGVSQNPRHKITKRGQNVTFRCDPISEHNRLYWYRQTLGQGPEFLTYFQNEAQLEKSRLLSDRFSAERPKGSFSTLEIQRTEQGDSAMYLCASSLELAGVYEQYFGPGTRLTVT.

CDR3 bases: TGTGCCAGCAGTGGAGGGGTCGGCTACACCTTC. This gives the protein CASSGGVGYTF. J is TRBJ1-2 and V is TRBV28; perhaps TRBD1 as D (5 bases). This CDR3 is built from 11 residues. The V end lost 5 bases, the J end lost 8 bases, and 9 bases lay between the germline ends. In germline, CDR1 is MDHEN, CDR2 SYDVKM.

The rearrangement links TRBV15 to TRBJ2-4; D is ambiguous. Germline-derived CDR1 and CDR2 are LNHNV and YYDKDF (reference sequence). The CDR3 contains 16 residues. The V end lost 4 bases, the J end lost 0 bases, and 13 bases lay between the germline ends. CDR3 region: CATSTKQGLAKNIQYF. The CDR3 DNA reads TGTGCCACCAGCACAAAACAAGGGCTAGCCAAAAACATTCAGTACTTC. Based on the CDR3 plus reference TRBV15 and TRBJ2-4, the full variable domain is DAMVIQNPRYQVTQFGKPVTLSCSQTLNHNVMYWYQQKSSQAPKLLFHYYDKDFNNEADTPDNFQSRRPNTSFCFLDIRSPGLGDTAMYLCATSTKQGLAKNIQYFGAGTRLSVL.

This chain joins TRBV9 and TRBJ2-1; 8 bases are a match to TRBD2. The germline V gene has CDR1 SGDLS and CDR2 YYNGEE. The CDR3 extends over 15 amino acids. J was trimmed by 5 bases and V by 2 bases; bases with no gene match: 6. Written as DNA, the CDR3 is TGTGCCAGCAGCGTCTCCGGGACTAGGGACAATGAGCAGTTCTTC. Its protein product is CASSVSGTRDNEQFF.

This clone was picked up one time. V is TRBV4-2 and J is TRBJ2-7; tentatively, D is TRBD2 (6 bases). Trimming left V 3 bases short and J 3 bases short, with 15 bases between. CDR1 is LGHNA, CDR2 YNFKEQ, per germline. CDR3 size: 15 residues. CDR3 bases: TGTGCCAGCAGCCATGAATTAGCGGATCGCTACGAGCAGTACTTC. As protein: CASSHELADRYEQYF.

The chain employs TRBV7-9 and TRBJ2-7; a possible D gene is TRBD1 (6 bases). Germline loops: CDR1 SEHNR, CDR2 FQNEAQ (reference sequence). V lost 1 base to trimming and J lost 0 bases, with 10 bases between them. The CDR3 has 15 amino acids. CDR3 residues: CASSLGDKNSYEQYF. In DNA, the CDR3 is TGTGCCAGCAGCTTAGGGGACAAGAACTCCTACGAGCAGTACTTC.

Turning to this clone: This same CDR3 is encoded by further DNA sequences in the sample. In DNA, the CDR3 is TGTGCCAGCAGTCTCAGACAGGGGCACCAGCCCCAGCATTTT. Translated, it gives CASSLRQGHQPQHF. The V call is TRBV28, the J call TRBJ1-5, with 8 bases that match TRBD1. Germline trimming cut 5 bases from V and 7 bases from J; bases unmatched to any gene: 7. The V gene's germline CDR1 is MDHEN and CDR2 SYDVKM. This CDR3 has 14 amino acids.

The gene calls are TRBV11-3 and TRBJ1-1; 10 nucleotides agree with TRBD1. This CDR3 has 15 amino acids. The ends lost 4 bases at V and 3 bases at J; junction bases unmatched: 5. In germline, CDR1 is SGHNT, CDR2 YENEEA. CDR3 DNA sequence: TGTGCCAGCAGCTCACGACAGGGGGCCGACACTGAAGCTTTCTTT. Protein product: CASSSRQGADTEAFF.

As regards this clone: One end of the junction fails to match germline, which may point to a read error. J is TRBJ2-5 and V is TRBV13; D may be TRBD1 (5 bases). The germline V gene has CDR1 PRHDT and CDR2 FYEKMQ (reference sequence). This CDR3 is built from 15 residues. CDR3 region: CAGSMTANNQETQYF. The CDR3 nucleotides read TGTGCCGGCAGCATGACAGCGAATAACCAAGAGACCCAGTACTTC.

Turning to this clone: This sample also contains other DNA sequences that code for the same CDR3. This chain connects TRBV10-3 to TRBJ2-7; D is unresolved. This CDR3 has 11 amino acids. V was trimmed by 0 bases and J by 7 bases, leaving 4 bases between them. Germline assignment: CDR1 ENHRY and CDR2 SYGVKD. The CDR3 protein is CAISESREQYF. Written as DNA, the CDR3 is TGTGCCATCAGTGAGTCGCGGGAGCAGTACTTC.

The V call is TRBV29-1, the J call TRBJ2-7; 7 positions agree with TRBD2. V lost 3 bases to trimming and J lost 5 bases; unmatched junction nucleotides: 1. This CDR3 is built from 11 residues. Germline V lookup: CDR1 SQVTM, CDR2 ANQGSEA. CDR3 DNA: TGCAGCGTTGATGGGACTAACGAGCAGTACTTC. Translating gives CSVDGTNEQYF.

V and J are TRBV11-2 and TRBJ1-3, with D unresolved. The germline V gene has CDR1 SGHAT and CDR2 FQNNGV. The CDR3 runs to 11 residues. Trimming took off 1 base at V and 10 bases at J, with 5 bases between the two ends. The CDR3 nucleotides read TGTGCCAGCAGCTTAGGCCCTACCATATATTTT. Protein product: CASSLGPTIYF.